This T cell receptor beta chain was captured by sequencing in a study of Ad26.COV2.S vaccination and SARS-CoV-2 variants. Study-wide results and caveats: Substantial breadth was reported for post-vaccination spike-specific CD8+ and CD4+ T cells. Greater spike-specific TCR breadth was seen in vaccine recipients than in placebo recipients.

A note on this clone: Its antigen is undetermined. Other DNA variants within this sample encode the same CDR3.

Repertoires were generated with immunoSEQ multiplex PCR, while TCRdb's copy carries only in-frame clones and drops some. The table includes over 200,000 clones, approximately 88% detected once. Treatment in this sample: about 20 received Ad26.COV2.S at low or high dose, single or two shots; several received placebo; per-sample allocation not given. The samples date from day 63 after the first vaccine or placebo injection. A Boston adult aged 18-55 years was the donor. This TCR came from a person between 18 and 65 years old who received the Ad26.COV2.S COVID-19 vaccine or a placebo. Sample: peripheral blood, taken in a trial of Ad26.COV2.S vaccine versus placebo.

The CDR3 nucleotides are TGCAGTGCTAGAGCCGGGACTGAAGCTTTCTTT. This gives the protein CSARAGTEAFF. The V call is TRBV20-1, the J call TRBJ1-1; unclear D gene. CDR3 size: 11 residues. Germline values: CDR1 DFQATT, CDR2 SNEGSKA (reference sequence). V was cut by 1 base and J by 5 bases, with 5 bases left in between.